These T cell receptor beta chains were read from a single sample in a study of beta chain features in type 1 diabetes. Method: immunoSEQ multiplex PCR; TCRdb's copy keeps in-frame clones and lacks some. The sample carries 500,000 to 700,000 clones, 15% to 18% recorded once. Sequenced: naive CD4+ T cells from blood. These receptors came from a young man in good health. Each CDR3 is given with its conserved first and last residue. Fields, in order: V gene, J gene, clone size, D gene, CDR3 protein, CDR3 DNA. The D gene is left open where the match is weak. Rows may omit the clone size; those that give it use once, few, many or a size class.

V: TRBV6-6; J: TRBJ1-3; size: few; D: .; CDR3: CASSYSKRDSGNTIYF; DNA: TGTGCCAGCAGTTACTCGAAACGGGACTCTGGAAACACCATATATTTT
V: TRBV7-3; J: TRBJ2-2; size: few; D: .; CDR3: CASSLGTELFF; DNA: TGTGCCAGCAGCTTAGGGACGGAGCTGTTTTTT
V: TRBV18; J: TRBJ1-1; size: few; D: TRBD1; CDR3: CASSPLLGQVNTEAFF; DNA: TGTGCCAGCTCACCACTATTGGGACAGGTGAACACTGAAGCTTTCTTT
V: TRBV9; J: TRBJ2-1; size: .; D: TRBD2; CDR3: CASSPSGPSYNEQFF; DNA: TGTGCCAGCAGCCCTAGCGGGCCCTCCTACAATGAGCAGTTCTTC
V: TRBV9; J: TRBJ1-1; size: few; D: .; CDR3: CASSVVGTNTEAFF; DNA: TGTGCCAGCAGCGTAGTCGGGACAAACACTGAAGCTTTCTTT
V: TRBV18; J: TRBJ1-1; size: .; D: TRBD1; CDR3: CASSPQRQGKGSEAFF; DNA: TGTGCCAGCTCACCCCAAAGACAGGGGAAGGGCTCTGAAGCTTTCTTT
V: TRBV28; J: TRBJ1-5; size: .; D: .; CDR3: CASSLWRAGPNQPQHF; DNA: TGTGCCAGCAGTTTATGGAGGGCAGGGCCCAATCAGCCCCAGCATTTT
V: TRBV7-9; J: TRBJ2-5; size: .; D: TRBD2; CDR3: CASSFRTSGRKTQYF; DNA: TGTGCCAGCAGCTTTAGGACTAGCGGGAGGAAGACCCAGTACTTC
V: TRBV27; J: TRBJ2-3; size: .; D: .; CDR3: CASSILPPPQYF; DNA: TGTGCCAGTAGTATACTCCCTCCCCCTCAGTATTTT
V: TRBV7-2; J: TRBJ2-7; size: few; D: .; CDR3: CASSLGIGRYEQYF; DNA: TGTGCCAGCAGCTTGGGCATAGGGAGGTACGAGCAGTACTTC
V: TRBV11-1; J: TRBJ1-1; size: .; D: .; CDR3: CASSLGAEAFF; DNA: TGTGCCAGCAGCTTAGGAGCTGAAGCTTTCTTT
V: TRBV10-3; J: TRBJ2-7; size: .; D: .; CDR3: CAISERRGYEQYF; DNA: TGTGCCATCAGTGAACGGAGGGGCTACGAGCAGTACTTC
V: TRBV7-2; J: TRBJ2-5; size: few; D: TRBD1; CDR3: CASSVNRGQETQYF; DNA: TGTGCCAGCAGCGTTAACAGGGGGCAAGAGACCCAGTACTTC
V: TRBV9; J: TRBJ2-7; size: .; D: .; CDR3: CASSVTGSPYEQYF; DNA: TGTGCCAGCAGCGTAACCGGGAGCCCCTACGAGCAGTACTTC
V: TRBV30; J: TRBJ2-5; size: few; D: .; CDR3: CAWSVWGETQYF; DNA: TGTGCCTGGAGTGTATGGGGGGAGACCCAGTACTTC
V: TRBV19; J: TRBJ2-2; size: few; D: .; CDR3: CASSPQGWDTGELFF; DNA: TGTGCCAGTAGTCCTCAGGGGTGGGACACCGGGGAGCTGTTTTTT
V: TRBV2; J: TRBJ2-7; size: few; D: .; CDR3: CASSEDGSSYEQYF; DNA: TGTGCCAGCAGTGAAGACGGAAGCTCCTACGAGCAGTACTTC
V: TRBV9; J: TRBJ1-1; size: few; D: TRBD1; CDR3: CASSLQGGNQNTEAFF; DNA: TGTGCCAGCAGCCTCCAGGGGGGAAACCAGAACACTGAAGCTTTCTTT
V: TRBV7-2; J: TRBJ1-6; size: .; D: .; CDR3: CASSPTGSPYNSPLHF; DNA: TGTGCCAGCAGCCCTACAGGGAGCCCCTATAATTCACCCCTCCACTTT
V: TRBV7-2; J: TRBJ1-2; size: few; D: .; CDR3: CASSLIVYGYTF; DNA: TGTGCCAGCAGCTTAATCGTCTATGGCTACACCTTC
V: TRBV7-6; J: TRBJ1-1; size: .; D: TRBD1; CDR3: CASSPRDRAYEAFF; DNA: TGTGCCAGCAGCCCCCGGGACAGGGCTTACGAAGCTTTCTTT
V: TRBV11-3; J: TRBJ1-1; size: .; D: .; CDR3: CASSFSGVTEAFF; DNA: TGTGCCAGCAGCTTTAGCGGGGTTACTGAAGCTTTCTTT
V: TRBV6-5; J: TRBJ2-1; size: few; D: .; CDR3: CASSSTRRGARQFF; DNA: TGTGCCAGCAGTTCCACCCGCCGGGGGGCCCGGCAGTTCTTC
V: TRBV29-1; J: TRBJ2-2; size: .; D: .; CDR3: CSAGSRTTNTGELFF; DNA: TGCAGCGCTGGGTCCCGGACAACGAACACCGGGGAGCTGTTTTTT
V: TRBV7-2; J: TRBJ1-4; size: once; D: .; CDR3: CASSLSGGIGEKLFF; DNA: TGTGCCAGCAGCTTATCGGGGGGTATTGGTGAAAAACTGTTTTTT
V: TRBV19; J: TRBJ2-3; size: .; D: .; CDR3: CASSRAEKSLDTQYF; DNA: TGTGCCAGTAGTAGGGCCGAGAAGAGCTTGGATACGCAGTATTTT
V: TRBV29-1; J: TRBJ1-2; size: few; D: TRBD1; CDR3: CSVLRDRANYGYTF; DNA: TGCAGCGTCCTCCGGGACAGGGCTAACTATGGCTACACCTTC
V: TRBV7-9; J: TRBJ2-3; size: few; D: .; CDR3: CASSLGSTDTQYF; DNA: TGTGCCAGCAGCTTAGGGAGCACAGATACGCAGTATTTT
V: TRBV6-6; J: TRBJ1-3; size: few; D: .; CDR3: CASSYSLKGPGNTIYF; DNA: TGTGCCAGCAGTTACTCGCTGAAGGGACCAGGAAACACCATATATTTT
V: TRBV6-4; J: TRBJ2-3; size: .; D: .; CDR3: CASSDSKLPDTQYF; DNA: TGTGCCAGCAGTGACTCGAAACTACCAGATACGCAGTATTTT
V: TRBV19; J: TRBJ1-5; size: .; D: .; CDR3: CASSNRDPQWQPQHF; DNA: TGTGCCAGTAGTAACCGGGACCCACAATGGCAGCCCCAGCATTTT
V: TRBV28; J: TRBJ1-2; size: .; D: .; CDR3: CASSLAIYGYTF; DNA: TGTGCCAGCAGTTTAGCCATATATGGCTACACCTTC
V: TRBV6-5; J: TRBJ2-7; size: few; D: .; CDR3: CASSWGYEQYF; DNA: TGTGCCAGCAGTTGGGGGTACGAGCAGTACTTC
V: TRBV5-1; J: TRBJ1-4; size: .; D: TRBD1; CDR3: CASSFSGTGGSQLFF; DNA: TGCGCCAGCAGCTTCTCAGGGACAGGTGGATCCCAACTGTTTTTT
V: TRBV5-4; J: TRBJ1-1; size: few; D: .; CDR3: CASSDSGHMNTEAFF; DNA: TGTGCCAGCAGCGACTCCGGGCACATGAACACTGAAGCTTTCTTT
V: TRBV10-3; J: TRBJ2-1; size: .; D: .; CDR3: CAITTGRDNEQFF; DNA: TGTGCCATCACAACAGGTCGCGACAATGAGCAGTTCTTC
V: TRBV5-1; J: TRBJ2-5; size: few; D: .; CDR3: CASSLGESGPQYF; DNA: TGCGCCAGCAGCTTGGGGGAGTCGGGGCCCCAGTACTTC
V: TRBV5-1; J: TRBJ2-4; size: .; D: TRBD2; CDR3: CASSLESGAGKNIQYF; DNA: TGCGCCAGCAGCTTGGAAAGCGGGGCGGGCAAAAACATTCAGTACTTC
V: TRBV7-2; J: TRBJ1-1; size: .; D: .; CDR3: CASSIRPGRVGNTEAFF; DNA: TGTGCCAGCAGTATTCGGCCCGGGAGGGTTGGGAACACTGAAGCTTTCTTT
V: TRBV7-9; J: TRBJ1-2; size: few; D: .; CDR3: CASSLALGGYYGYTF; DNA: TGTGCCAGCAGCTTAGCGCTAGGAGGGTACTATGGCTACACCTTC
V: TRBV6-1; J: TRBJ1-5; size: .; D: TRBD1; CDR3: CASTEDRGNNQPQHF; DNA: TGTGCCAGCACCGAGGACAGGGGTAACAATCAGCCCCAGCATTTT
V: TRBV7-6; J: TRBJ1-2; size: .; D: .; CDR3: CASSPATWGGGYGYTF; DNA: TGTGCCAGCAGTCCAGCCACCTGGGGAGGAGGTTATGGCTACACCTTC
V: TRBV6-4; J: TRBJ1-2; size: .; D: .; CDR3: CASSGLGGGYTF; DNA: TGTGCCAGCAGCGGCCTAGGAGGGGGCTACACCTTC
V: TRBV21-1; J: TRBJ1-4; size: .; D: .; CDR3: CASSKEAVPGDEKLFF; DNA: TGTGCCAGCAGCAAAGAGGCCGTACCTGGCGATGAAAAACTGTTTTTT
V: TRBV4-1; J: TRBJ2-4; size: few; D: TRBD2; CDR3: CASSPGRASGSRTKNIQYF; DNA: TGCGCCAGCAGCCCGGGCCGAGCTAGCGGGAGTAGAACCAAAAACATTCAGTACTTC
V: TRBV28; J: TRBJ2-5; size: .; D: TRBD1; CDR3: CASSQSTGVQETQYF; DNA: TGTGCCAGCAGTCAGTCAACAGGGGTCCAAGAGACCCAGTACTTC
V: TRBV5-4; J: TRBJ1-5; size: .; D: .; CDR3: CASSFWSEPNQPQHF; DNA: TGTGCCAGCAGCTTTTGGTCAGAGCCTAATCAGCCCCAGCATTTT
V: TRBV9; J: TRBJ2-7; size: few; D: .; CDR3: CASSMSYSYEQYF; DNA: TGTGCCAGCAGCATGTCATACAGTTACGAGCAGTACTTC
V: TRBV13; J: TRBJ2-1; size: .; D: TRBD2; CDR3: CASSSATSGSYGNEQFF; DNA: TGTGCCAGCAGCTCCGCCACTAGCGGATCGTACGGCAATGAGCAGTTCTTC
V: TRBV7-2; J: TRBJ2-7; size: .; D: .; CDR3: CASSLQGRSEQYF; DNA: TGTGCCAGCAGCTTACAGGGTAGGTCCGAGCAGTACTTC